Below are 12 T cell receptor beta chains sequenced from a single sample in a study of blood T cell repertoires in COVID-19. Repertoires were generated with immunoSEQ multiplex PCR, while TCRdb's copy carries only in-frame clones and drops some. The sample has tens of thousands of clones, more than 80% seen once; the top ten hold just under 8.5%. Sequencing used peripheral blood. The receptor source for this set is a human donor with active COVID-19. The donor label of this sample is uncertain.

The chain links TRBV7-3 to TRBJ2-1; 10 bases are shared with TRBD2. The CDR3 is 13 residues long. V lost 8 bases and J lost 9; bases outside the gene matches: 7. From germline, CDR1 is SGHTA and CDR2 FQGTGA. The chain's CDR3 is CASQAGGPGEQFF. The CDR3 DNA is TGTGCCAGCCAAGCGGGAGGGCCTGGTGAGCAGTTCTTC.

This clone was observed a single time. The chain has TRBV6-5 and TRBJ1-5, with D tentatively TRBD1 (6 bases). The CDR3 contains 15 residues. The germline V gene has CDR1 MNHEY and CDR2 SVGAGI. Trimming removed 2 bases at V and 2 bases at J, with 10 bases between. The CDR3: CASSYIRGGNQPQHF. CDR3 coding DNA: TGTGCCAGCAGTTACATCAGGGGTGGCAATCAGCCCCAGCATTTT.

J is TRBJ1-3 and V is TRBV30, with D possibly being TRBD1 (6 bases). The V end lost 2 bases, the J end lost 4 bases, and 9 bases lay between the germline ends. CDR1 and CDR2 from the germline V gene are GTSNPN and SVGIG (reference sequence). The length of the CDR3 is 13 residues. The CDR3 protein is CAWSSGHGNTIYF. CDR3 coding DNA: TGTGCCTGGAGTTCGGGACACGGAAACACCATATATTTT.

This CDR3 is CASSDDDRASVEPQHF. In DNA, the CDR3 is TGTGCCAGTAGTGATGATGACAGGGCCAGTGTGGAGCCCCAGCATTTT. The chain links TRBV19 to TRBJ1-5; 7 nucleotides align to TRBD1. The CDR3 runs to 16 residues. Germline V gene sequence: CDR1 LNHDA, CDR2 SQIVND (reference sequence). V lost 5 bases and J lost 8; bases outside the gene matches: 15.

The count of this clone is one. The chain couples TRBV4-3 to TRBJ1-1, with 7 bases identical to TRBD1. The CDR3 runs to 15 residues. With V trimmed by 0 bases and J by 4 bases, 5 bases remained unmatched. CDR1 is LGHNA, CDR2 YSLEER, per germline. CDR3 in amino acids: CASSQDSGGGTEAFF. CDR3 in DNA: TGCGCCAGCAGCCAAGATTCAGGGGGTGGCACTGAAGCTTTCTTT.

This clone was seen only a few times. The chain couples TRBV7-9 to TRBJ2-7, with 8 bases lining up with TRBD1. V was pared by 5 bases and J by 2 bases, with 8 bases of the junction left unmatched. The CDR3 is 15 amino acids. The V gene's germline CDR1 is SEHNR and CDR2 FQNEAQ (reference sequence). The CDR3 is CASSPRTGLTYEQYF. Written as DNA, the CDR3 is TGTGCCAGCAGCCCCAGGACAGGGTTAACCTACGAGCAGTACTTC.

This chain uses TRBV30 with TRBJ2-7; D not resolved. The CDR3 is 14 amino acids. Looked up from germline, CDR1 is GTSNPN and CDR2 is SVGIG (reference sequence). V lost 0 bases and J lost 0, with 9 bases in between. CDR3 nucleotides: TGTGCCTGGAGTGTACCTAGTGGCTCCTACGAGCAGTACTTC. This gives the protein CAWSVPSGSYEQYF.

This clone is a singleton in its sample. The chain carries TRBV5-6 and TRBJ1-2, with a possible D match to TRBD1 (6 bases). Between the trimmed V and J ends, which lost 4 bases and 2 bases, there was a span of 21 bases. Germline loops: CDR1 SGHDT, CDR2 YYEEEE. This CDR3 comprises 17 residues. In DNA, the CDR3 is TGTGCCAGCAGCCCAGCAGGTCGGGGCCAGGGGAACTATGGCTACACCTTC. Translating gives CASSPAGRGQGNYGYTF.

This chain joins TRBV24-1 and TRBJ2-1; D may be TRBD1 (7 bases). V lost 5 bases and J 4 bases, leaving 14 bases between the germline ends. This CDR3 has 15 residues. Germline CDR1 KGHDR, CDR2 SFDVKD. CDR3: CATSGGSGGYNEQFF. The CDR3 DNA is TGTGCCACCAGTGGAGGGTCAGGGGGGTACAATGAGCAGTTCTTC.

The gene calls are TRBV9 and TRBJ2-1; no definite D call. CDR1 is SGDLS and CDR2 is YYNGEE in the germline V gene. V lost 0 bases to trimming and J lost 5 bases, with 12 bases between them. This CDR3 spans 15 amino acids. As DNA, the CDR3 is TGTGCCAGCAGCGTAGGAGAGTGGCTAGACAATGAGCAGTTCTTC. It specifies CASSVGEWLDNEQFF.

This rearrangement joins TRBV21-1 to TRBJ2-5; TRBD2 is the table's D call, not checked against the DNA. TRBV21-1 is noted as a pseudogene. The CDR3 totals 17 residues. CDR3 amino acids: CASSPPEVSGIQETQYF. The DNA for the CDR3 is TGTGCCAGCAGCCCCCCGGAGGTTAGCGGCATCCAAGAGACCCAGTACTTC.

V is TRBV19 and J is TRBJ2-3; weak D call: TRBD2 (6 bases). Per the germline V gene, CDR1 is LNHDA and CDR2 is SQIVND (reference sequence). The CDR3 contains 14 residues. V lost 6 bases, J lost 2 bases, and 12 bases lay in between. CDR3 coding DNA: TGTGCCAGTAGGAGGGACTCGCACACAGATACGCAGTATTTT. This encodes CASRRDSHTDTQYF.